This TCR beta chain comes out of a study of cytomegalovirus exposure and HLA in healthy donors. The PCR employed 60 Vbeta primers together with 13 Jbeta primers. Libraries were prepared by immunoSEQ multiplex PCR; TCRdb keeps only in-frame clonotypes and omits some of them. The sample yields under 200,000 clones, approximately 80% seen once. The length of the CDR3 is 15 residues. V dropped 3 bases and J dropped 5 bases, with 14 bases sitting between them. Per germline, CDR1 LNHDA and CDR2 SQIVND (reference sequence). The V gene is TRBV19, the J gene TRBJ1-5, with D maybe TRBD1 (6 bases). The clonotype was recovered from a woman aged 45-60 years in good health and CMV-seronegative. Sequencing was carried out using PBMCs. The CDR3 protein is CASSIGHSGDQPQHF. The DNA of the CDR3 is TGTGCCAGTAGTATTGGGCACTCAGGGGATCAGCCCCAGCATTTT.